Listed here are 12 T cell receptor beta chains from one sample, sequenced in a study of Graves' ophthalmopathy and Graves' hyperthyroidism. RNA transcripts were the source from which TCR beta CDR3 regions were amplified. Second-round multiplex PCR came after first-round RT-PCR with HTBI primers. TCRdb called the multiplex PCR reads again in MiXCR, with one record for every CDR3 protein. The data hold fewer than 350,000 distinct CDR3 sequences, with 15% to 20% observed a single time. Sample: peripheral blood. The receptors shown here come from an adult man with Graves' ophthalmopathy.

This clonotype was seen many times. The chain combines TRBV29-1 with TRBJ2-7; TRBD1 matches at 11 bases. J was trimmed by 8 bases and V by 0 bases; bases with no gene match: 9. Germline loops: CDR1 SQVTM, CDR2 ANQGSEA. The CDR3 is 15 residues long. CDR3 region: CSVEELGQGEDKQYF. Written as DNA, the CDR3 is TGCAGCGTTGAAGAACTGGGACAGGGGGAAGACAAGCAGTACTTC.

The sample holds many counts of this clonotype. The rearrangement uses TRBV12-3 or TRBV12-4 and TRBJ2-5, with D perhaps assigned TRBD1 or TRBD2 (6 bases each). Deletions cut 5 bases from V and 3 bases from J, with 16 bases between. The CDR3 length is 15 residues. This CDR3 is CASSRQDTGEETQYF. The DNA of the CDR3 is TGTGCCAGCAGTAGACAGGACACGGGAGAAGAGACCCAGTACTTC.

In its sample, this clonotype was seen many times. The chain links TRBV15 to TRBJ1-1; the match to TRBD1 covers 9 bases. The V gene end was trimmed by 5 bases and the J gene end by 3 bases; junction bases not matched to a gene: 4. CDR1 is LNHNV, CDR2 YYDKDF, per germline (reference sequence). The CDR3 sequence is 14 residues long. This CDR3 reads CATSGWTGDTEAFF. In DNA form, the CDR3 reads TGTGCCACCAGCGGGTGGACAGGGGACACTGAAGCTTTCTTT.

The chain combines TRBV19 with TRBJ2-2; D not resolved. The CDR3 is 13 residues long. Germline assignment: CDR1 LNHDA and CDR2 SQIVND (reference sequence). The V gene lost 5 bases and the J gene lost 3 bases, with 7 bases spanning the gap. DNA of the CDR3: TGTGCCAGTAGTGTCGGTTACACCGGGGAGCTGTTTTTT. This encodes CASSVGYTGELFF.

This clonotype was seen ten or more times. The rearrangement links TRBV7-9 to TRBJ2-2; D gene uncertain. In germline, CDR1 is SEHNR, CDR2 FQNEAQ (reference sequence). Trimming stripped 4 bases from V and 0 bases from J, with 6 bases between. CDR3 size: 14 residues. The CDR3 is CASSSIPNTGELFF. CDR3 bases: TGTGCCAGCAGCTCTATACCGAACACCGGGGAGCTGTTTTTT.

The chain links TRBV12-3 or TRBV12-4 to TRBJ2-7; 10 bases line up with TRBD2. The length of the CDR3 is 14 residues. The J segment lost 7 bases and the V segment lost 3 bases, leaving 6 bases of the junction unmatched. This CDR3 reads CASSFSGGSWEQYF. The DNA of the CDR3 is TGTGCCAGCAGTTTTAGCGGGGGGTCTTGGGAGCAGTACTTC.

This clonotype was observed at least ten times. As DNA, the CDR3 is TGTGCCAGCAGCCAGCGGGGGGCCGGCGGGGAGACCCAGTACTTC. It translates to CASSQRGAGGETQYF. The J gene is TRBJ2-5, the V gene TRBV3-1, with 8 bases identical to TRBD2. From germline, CDR1 is LGHDT and CDR2 YNNKEL (reference sequence). J gave up 5 bases and V 3 bases, and 8 bases lay outside the gene matches. There are 15 residues in the CDR3.

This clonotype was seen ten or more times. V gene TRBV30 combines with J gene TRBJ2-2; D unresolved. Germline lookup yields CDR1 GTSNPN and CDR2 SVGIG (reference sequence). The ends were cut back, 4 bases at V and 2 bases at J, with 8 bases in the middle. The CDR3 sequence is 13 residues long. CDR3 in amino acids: CAWKGFNTGELFF. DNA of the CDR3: TGTGCCTGGAAAGGGTTTAACACCGGGGAGCTGTTTTTT.

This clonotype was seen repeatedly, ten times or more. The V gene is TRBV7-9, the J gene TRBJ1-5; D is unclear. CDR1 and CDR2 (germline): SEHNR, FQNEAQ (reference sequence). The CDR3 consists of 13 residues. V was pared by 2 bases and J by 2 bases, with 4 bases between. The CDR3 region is CASSLPGNQPQHF. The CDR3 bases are TGTGCCAGCAGCTTACCAGGCAATCAGCCCCAGCATTTT.

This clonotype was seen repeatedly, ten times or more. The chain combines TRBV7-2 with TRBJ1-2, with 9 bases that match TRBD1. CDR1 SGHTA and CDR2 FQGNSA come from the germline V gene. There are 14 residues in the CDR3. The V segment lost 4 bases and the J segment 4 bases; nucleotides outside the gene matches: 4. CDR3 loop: CASSSDRGPYGYTF. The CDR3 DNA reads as TGTGCCAGCAGCTCGGACAGGGGTCCCTATGGCTACACCTTC. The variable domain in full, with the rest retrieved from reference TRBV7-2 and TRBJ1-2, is GAGVSQSPSNKVTEKGKDVELRCDPISGHTALYWYRQSLGQGLEFLIYFQGNSAPDKSGLPSDRFSAERTGGSVSTLTIQRTQQEDSAVYLCASSSDRGPYGYTFGSGTRLTVV.

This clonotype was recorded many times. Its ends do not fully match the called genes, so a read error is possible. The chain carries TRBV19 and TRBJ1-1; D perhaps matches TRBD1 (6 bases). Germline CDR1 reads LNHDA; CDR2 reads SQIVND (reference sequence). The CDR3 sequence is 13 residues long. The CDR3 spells CASIRGGGAEAFF. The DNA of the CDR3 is TGTGCCAGTATCAGGGGAGGAGGGGCTGAAGCTTTTTTT.

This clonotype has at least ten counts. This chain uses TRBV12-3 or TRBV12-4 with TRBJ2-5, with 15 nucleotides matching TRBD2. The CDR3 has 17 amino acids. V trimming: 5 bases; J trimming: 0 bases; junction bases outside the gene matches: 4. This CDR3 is CASSTGLAGGNQETQYF. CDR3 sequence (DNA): TGTGCCAGCAGTACGGGACTAGCGGGGGGCAACCAAGAGACCCAGTACTTC.